This TCR beta chain was captured by sequencing in a study of blood T cell repertoires in COVID-19. Turning to the study itself: Samples representing acute and convalescent COVID-19 were sourced from the United States, Italy and Spain. Sample material is recorded as cDNA or gDNA derived from T cells, B-cell-depleted T cells, or PBMCs.

The CDR3 sequence is 14 residues long. Trimming shortened V by 4 bases and J by 6 bases, and 16 bases separated the two germline ends. Germline CDR1 SGHTA, CDR2 FQGNSA. Authors' methods: Amplification of reference gene primers provided the estimated nucleated cell counts. Method: immunoSEQ multiplex PCR; TCRdb's copy keeps in-frame clones and lacks some. That table supplies the V and J calls and clone size; D and trimming were determined from the DNA. Here the sample spans roughly 67,000 clones, 76% being singletons. The TCR comes from a woman aged 50 to 60 with active or convalescent COVID-19. Source material: peripheral blood. The chain is built from TRBV7-2 and TRBJ2-7, with a tentative D call TRBD2 (5 bases). CDR3 residues: CASSYLSHSGEQYF. The CDR3 region has the DNA TGTGCCAGCAGCTATCTCTCCCACAGCGGCGAGCAGTACTTC.